This T cell receptor beta chain was profiled in a study of T-cell memory formation after mild COVID-19. On the study more broadly: Among the donors, TCR clusters were largely specific to each donor. Study-wide findings and caveats: Several responding clones turned up in pre-infection memory, indicating that cross-reactive memory may have taken part.

Per the germline V gene, CDR1 is SGHRS and CDR2 is YFSETQ. The ends lost 6 bases at V and 6 bases at J; junction bases unmatched: 10. The length of the CDR3 is 14 residues. To note about this clonotype: Its specificity is unknown.

Each CDR3 protein is one row after TCRdb ran MiXCR on the 5' RACE reads. Found here are 200,000 or so distinct CDR3 sequences, 9% to 10% of them singletons; the top ten hold 3.5% to 4%. The sequence derives from a man between 18 and 29 years old who had mild COVID-19 (a few samples of this study predate the infection). Cell type and time point are not known. The chain joins TRBV5-1 to TRBJ2-7, with TRBD1 matching 9 bases. The source material was PBMCs or a T cell subset sorted from them (not recorded which). CDR3 nucleotide sequence: TGCGCCAGCACCCTACAGGGGGCGATTAGCGAGCAGTACTTC. Protein product: CASTLQGAISEQYF.